The 12 T cell receptor beta chains below were found in one sample sequenced in a study of T cell repertoires in cytomegalovirus infection. Antigens for these TCRs are unknown. TCRdb itself ran the reads through MiXCR, one entry per CDR3 protein. The sample lists about 340,000 distinct CDR3 sequences, almost 30% occurring once. The specimen comprised cultured PBMCs, sampled from culture after CMV antigen stimulation. The receptors derive from a human donor in good health (CMV status not recorded). Some clones in this sample may be carry-over from other donors' samples.

This clonotype was observed a few times. The V and J genes are TRBV5-1 and TRBJ2-3; D might be TRBD1 (6 bases). The CDR3 runs 15 residues. V shed 2 bases and J shed 2 bases, with 12 bases lying between them. CDR1 SGHRS and CDR2 YFSETQ come from the germline V gene. In DNA form, the CDR3 reads TGCGCCAGCAGCTTAACGACAGGATTCACAGATACGCAGTATTTT. This encodes CASSLTTGFTDTQYF.

The chain uses TRBV6-2 or TRBV6-3 and TRBJ1-5; 9 bases are a match to TRBD1. This CDR3 spans 16 amino acids. The J segment lost 7 bases and the V segment lost 7 bases, leaving 14 bases of the junction unmatched. CDR1 MNHEY and CDR2 SVGEGT come from the germline V gene. CDR3 coding DNA: TGTGCCAGCACTCACAGTCCGGGACAGGGTCTACAGCCCCAGCATTTT. It translates to CASTHSPGQGLQPQHF.

The genes are TRBV5-4 and TRBJ1-5; 9 nucleotides agree with TRBD1. The CDR3 is made up of 14 amino acids. The V gene's germline CDR1 is SGHNT and CDR2 YYREEE (reference sequence). V trimming: 1 base; J trimming: 9 bases; junction bases outside the gene matches: 5. The CDR3 nucleotides are TGTGCCAGCAGCTTGTGGGGGACAGGGCGGCCCCAGCATTTT. This encodes CASSLWGTGRPQHF.

This clonotype has only a few counts. The chain couples TRBV12-3 or TRBV12-4 to TRBJ1-5; a weak D match, TRBD1 (5 bases). V shed 6 bases and J shed 4 bases, with 19 bases lying between them. The length of the CDR3 is 16 residues. CDR3 nucleotides: TGTGCCAGCAGCCCTATTTCGGGACGCAGAAATCAGCCCCAGCATTTT. Amino acid sequence: CASSPISGRRNQPQHF.

This chain connects TRBV7-2 to TRBJ2-2, with TRBD2 matching 13 bases. From germline, CDR1 is SGHTA and CDR2 FQGNSA. The CDR3 sequence is 16 residues long. V shed 5 bases, J shed 7 bases, and the junction held 7 bases outside the gene matches. CDR3 DNA: TGTGCCAGCAGCCAGACTAGCGGGAGGAATGGCGGGGAGCTGTTTTTT. Its translation is CASSQTSGRNGGELFF.

The chain links TRBV7-2 to TRBJ1-6; D is uncertain. This CDR3 spans 14 amino acids. V lost 1 base and J 4 bases, leaving 5 bases between the germline ends. Germline V gene sequence: CDR1 SGHTA, CDR2 FQGNSA. CDR3 residues: CASSLGVYNSPLHF. CDR3 in DNA: TGTGCCAGCAGCTTAGGGGTGTATAATTCACCCCTCCACTTT.

The V call is TRBV9, the J call TRBJ1-3; TRBD1 matches 8 bases. Losses at the gene ends were 4 bases for V and 3 bases for J; bases not matched to a gene: 9. Germline V CDR1 and CDR2: SGDLS, YYNGEE. The CDR3 is 16 residues long. CDR3 DNA: TGTGCCAGCAGCCCTAGGGGGGACAGGCTTGGAAACACCATATATTTT. Protein product: CASSPRGDRLGNTIYF. The full variable domain, its missing parts supplied by reference TRBV9 and TRBJ1-3, is DSGVTQTPKHLITATGQRVTLRCSPRSGDLSVYWYQQSLDQGLQFLIQYYNGEERAKGNILERFSAQQFPDLHSELNLSSLELGDSALYFCASSPRGDRLGNTIYFGEGSWLTVV.

The chain employs TRBV5-1 and TRBJ1-1; 9 nucleotides align to TRBD1. The CDR3 consists of 15 residues. V lost 4 bases, J lost 0 bases, and 4 bases stayed unmatched. Germline assignment: CDR1 SGHRS and CDR2 YFSETQ. The chain's CDR3 is CASSDGQGLNTEAFF. DNA of the CDR3: TGCGCCAGCAGCGACGGACAGGGGTTGAACACTGAAGCTTTCTTT. The full variable domain, with the rest looked up from reference TRBV5-1 and TRBJ1-1, is KAGVTQTPRYLIKTRGQQVTLSCSPISGHRSVSWYQQTPGQGLQFLFEYFSETQRNKGNFPGRFSGRQFSNSRSEMNVSTLELGDSALYLCASSDGQGLNTEAFFGQGTRLTVV.

This clonotype showed up just a few times. The rearrangement uses TRBV27 and TRBJ2-7; D is possibly TRBD1 (6 bases). Germline values: CDR1 MNHEY, CDR2 SMNVEV (reference sequence). The CDR3 spans 13 residues. V lost 5 bases, J lost 4 bases, and 12 bases lay in between. The CDR3 nucleotides are TGTGCCAGCAGTGCCTCCAGGGGATACGAGCAGTACTTC. Translation gives CASSASRGYEQYF.

The CDR3 DNA is TGCAGCGTCCGGACGGAGTTGGGGTCCTACGAGCAGTACTTC. This sequence encodes CSVRTELGSYEQYF. This chain uses TRBV29-1 with TRBJ2-7; D unclear. With 6 bases removed from V and 1 base from J, the gap between germline ends came to 16 bases. This CDR3 is 14 amino acids long. CDR1 SQVTM and CDR2 ANQGSEA come from the germline V gene.

Only one count was recorded for this clonotype. The rearrangement uses TRBV27 and TRBJ2-5; possible D gene TRBD1, 6 bases. This CDR3 spans 15 amino acids. V lost 6 bases and J 6 bases, leaving 20 bases between the germline ends. Germline-derived CDR1 and CDR2 are MNHEY and SMNVEV (reference sequence). The CDR3 loop is CASRPGVGYGKTQYF. The CDR3 nucleotides are TGTGCCAGCAGGCCAGGGGTGGGATACGGAAAGACCCAGTACTTC.

The genes are TRBV24-1 and TRBJ1-1; 7 positions match TRBD1. This CDR3 is 14 amino acids long. Germline assignment: CDR1 KGHDR and CDR2 SFDVKD. Trimming at V came to 7 bases and at J to 6 bases, leaving 10 bases not matched to a gene. The DNA of the CDR3 is TGTGCCACCAGCCCAGGGGGAGTAAGCGCTGAAGCTTTCTTT. It specifies CATSPGGVSAEAFF.